The clone carrying this T cell receptor beta chain was found once. The protocol was immunoSEQ multiplex PCR, while the TCRdb copy is restricted to in-frame clones and leaves out a portion. The sample includes about 300,000 clones, approximately 85% of them seen just once. The data stem from a study of blood T cell repertoires in COVID-19. With 4 bases removed from V and 0 bases from J, the gap between germline ends came to 10 bases. Germline CDR1 SGHNT, CDR2 YYREEE (reference sequence). The CDR3 extends over 14 amino acids. Sample: PBMCs or T cells enriched from blood (not recorded which). The sequence was collected from a man aged 25 to 40 who had recovered from COVID-19. The V gene is TRBV5-4, the J gene TRBJ1-2; D perhaps matches TRBD1 (5 bases). The CDR3 is CASSPKTANYGYTF. In DNA form, the CDR3 reads TGTGCCAGCAGCCCAAAGACAGCTAACTATGGCTACACCTTC.